The 21 T cell receptor beta chains given below trace back to one sample, sequenced in a study of T-cell reconstitution after alpha-beta-depleted transplantation in children (dated by TCRdb to the mid-2010s). Library preparation was by PCR. Instrument on record: Illumina HiSeq 2500. Molecular barcoding was employed in the preparation of TCR libraries, with unique molecular identifiers being used to normalize TCRbeta repertoire quantification. TCRdb itself trimmed the public reads at Q25 with fastp, ran MiXCR and retained productive beta chains. Each entry is one CDR3 protein sequence, shown with its most common DNA and genes. Recorded for this sample are 440,000 or so distinct CDR3 sequences; over 40% of them occurred a single time. Approximately 30% of the sample comes from the top ten. What this sample's treatment or condition label stands for: allogeneic hematopoietic cell transplantation with graft depleted of TCRalphabeta T cells and CD19 B cells.

The sample consisted of PBMCs, taken before TCRalphabeta/CD19-depleted stem cell transplant. The receptor source for this set is a girl aged 2-10 years with aplastic anemia, due to receive a stem cell transplant.

The chain is built from TRBV20-1 and TRBJ2-1; the D gene could be TRBD1 or TRBD2 (6 bases each). CDR1 is DFQATT and CDR2 is SNEGSKA in the germline V gene (reference sequence). This CDR3 comprises 15 residues. Trimming took 5 bases from V and 6 from J, leaving 20 bases between them. In DNA form, the CDR3 reads TGCAGTGCTGCCCGACCCGGAGGGGGGTCCAATGAGCAGTTCTTC. Its protein is CSAARPGGGSNEQFF.

This clonotype was seen many times. The chain combines TRBV29-1 with TRBJ2-1; 14 bases align to TRBD2. Trimming at V came to 7 bases and at J to 7 bases, leaving 6 bases not matched to a gene. The germline gives CDR1 SQVTM, CDR2 ANQGSEA. The CDR3 totals 14 residues. The CDR3: CSGGLAGVYNEQFF. CDR3 nucleotide sequence: TGCAGCGGGGGACTAGCGGGAGTTTATAATGAGCAGTTCTTC.

CDR3 in amino acids: CASSPIGAAGPPDTQYF. The CDR3 nucleotides are TGTGCCAGCAGCCCGATTGGGGCAGCGGGCCCCCCAGATACGCAGTATTTT. The chain uses TRBV7-3 and TRBJ2-3, with D maybe TRBD2 (6 bases). This CDR3 spans 17 amino acids. Germline V gene data show CDR1 as SGHTA and CDR2 as FQGTGA. V lost 5 bases to trimming and J lost 4 bases, with 22 bases between them.

This chain connects TRBV20-1 to TRBJ1-1, with D hard to call. Trimming stripped 7 bases from V and 7 bases from J, with 34 bases between. Germline V CDR1 and CDR2: DFQATT, SNEGSKA (reference sequence). The CDR3 runs 18 residues. Written as DNA, the CDR3 is TGCAGTGTTCGCATAGGAGGAGTGGGGAGATCCCTGAATGGTGAAGCTTTCTTT. It yields the protein CSVRIGGVGRSLNGEAFF.

This clonotype was seen a few times. V is TRBV4-2 and J is TRBJ2-1; 10 bases align to TRBD2. Germline V gene sequence: CDR1 LGHNA, CDR2 YNFKEQ. This CDR3 contains 15 residues. The trim removed 3 bases at V and 5 bases at J, leaving 4 bases unmatched. Written as DNA, the CDR3 is TGTGCCAGCAGCCAGACAGCGGGAGGGGACAATGAGCAGTTCTTC. Residues: CASSQTAGGDNEQFF.

The chain joins TRBV7-3 to TRBJ2-7; D assignment may be TRBD1 or TRBD2 (6 bases each). Trimming took off 5 bases at V and 7 bases at J, with 21 bases between the two ends. CDR1 SGHTA and CDR2 FQGTGA come from the germline V gene. The CDR3 consists of 15 residues. Written as DNA, the CDR3 is TGTGCCAGCAGCCTCTTGTCGGGGGCTCGGAGGGAGCAGTACTTC. The encoded protein is CASSLLSGARREQYF.

This rearrangement joins TRBV29-1 to TRBJ2-7, with D possibly matching TRBD1 (5 bases). The CDR3 is 13 residues long. Germline V gene sequence: CDR1 SQVTM, CDR2 ANQGSEA. V lost 0 bases, J lost 3 bases, and 9 bases lay in between. CDR3 protein: CSVEEAGNYEQYF. CDR3 DNA: TGCAGCGTTGAAGAGGCAGGGAACTACGAGCAGTACTTC.

The V gene is TRBV12-3 or TRBV12-4, the J gene TRBJ1-2; D perhaps matches TRBD1 (6 bases). CDR3 length equals 16 residues. V lost 6 bases to trimming and J lost 0 bases, with 17 bases between them. This CDR3 is CASSPGQIYSNYGYTF. Written as DNA, the CDR3 is TGTGCCAGCAGCCCTGGACAGATTTATTCTAACTATGGCTACACCTTC.

This clonotype was detected a few times. V is TRBV12-3 or TRBV12-4 and J is TRBJ2-7, with 15 bases identical to TRBD2. J lost 3 bases, V lost 5 bases, and 8 bases had no gene match. The CDR3 runs 17 residues. Written as DNA, the CDR3 is TGTGCCAGCAGTCTATCGGGACTAGCGGGAGGAGACTACGAGCAGTACTTC. The encoded protein is CASSLSGLAGGDYEQYF.

This clonotype appeared many times. The chain uses TRBV4-1 and TRBJ2-3; 11 bases are a match to TRBD2. V was clipped by 2 bases and J by 7 bases; unmatched bases: 14. CDR1 is MGHRA and CDR2 is YSYEKL in the germline V gene. CDR3 size: 18 residues. The CDR3 DNA is TGCGCCAGCAGCCAATCGGGGGGGGCTAGCGGGAGGCGAAATACGCAGTATTTT. This codes for CASSQSGGASGRRNTQYF.

This clonotype was seen at least ten times. The V gene is TRBV3-1, the J gene TRBJ1-2; D not resolved. V gave up 0 bases and J gave up 6 bases, with 5 bases separating them. This CDR3 comprises 12 residues. In germline, CDR1 is LGHDT, CDR2 YNNKEL (reference sequence). The DNA for the CDR3 is TGTGCCAGCAGCCAAGAAAGGGATGGCTACACCTTC. Residues: CASSQERDGYTF.

V usage is TRBV21-1 and J usage is TRBJ2-3; TRBD1 is the table's D call, not checked against the DNA. TRBV21-1 corresponds to a pseudogene. The CDR3 loop spans 17 amino acids. CDR3 amino acids: CASSGLTGGDFTDTQYF. The CDR3 DNA is TGTGCCAGCAGCGGATTGACAGGGGGCGATTTCACAGATACGCAGTATTTT.

The CDR3: CSAEIPNRYNEQFF. For the CDR3, the DNA is TGCAGTGCTGAGATCCCCAACAGGTACAATGAGCAGTTCTTC. The chain couples TRBV20-1 to TRBJ2-1, with D tentatively TRBD1 (5 bases). V lost 5 bases and J 4 bases, leaving 15 bases between the germline ends. This CDR3 has 14 amino acids. Germline V CDR1 and CDR2: DFQATT, SNEGSKA (reference sequence).

The V gene is TRBV7-2, the J gene TRBJ2-1, with D unresolved. V was shortened by 3 bases and J by 6 bases, with 6 bases between the two germline ends. Germline values: CDR1 SGHTA, CDR2 FQGNSA. The CDR3 runs to 12 residues. The CDR3 DNA is TGTGCCAGCAGCTTCCTTCTCAATGAGCAGTTCTTC. Translated, it gives CASSFLLNEQFF.

This clonotype has just a few counts. This chain connects TRBV6-1 to TRBJ1-2; TRBD1 might be the D (6 bases). Looked up from germline, CDR1 is MNHNS and CDR2 is SASEGT. V dropped 7 bases and J dropped 1 base, with 16 bases sitting between them. This CDR3 contains 15 residues. The CDR3 protein is CASTPGADFNYGYTF. The CDR3 nucleotides read TGTGCCAGCACCCCGGGGGCTGACTTTAACTATGGCTACACCTTC.

This clonotype was picked up a small number of times. The chain uses TRBV10-3 and TRBJ1-5; 8 bases match TRBD1. Germline V gene data show CDR1 as ENHRY and CDR2 as SYGVKD. The CDR3 totals 16 residues. V was pared by 3 bases and J by 2 bases, with 6 bases of the junction left unmatched. CDR3 DNA: TGTGCCATCAGTGAAAGGACAGGGATTGGCAATCAGCCCCAGCATTTT. As protein: CAISERTGIGNQPQHF.

This clonotype was counted only a few times. The chain is built from TRBV7-9 and TRBJ2-3; 7 bases align to TRBD2. Per the germline V gene, CDR1 is SEHNR and CDR2 is FQNEAQ (reference sequence). The CDR3 covers 16 residues. With V trimmed by 7 bases and J by 4 bases, 14 bases remained unmatched. The CDR3 DNA follows: TGTGCCAGCACCCCGGAGTTGGCGGGAGTCGCAGATACGCAGTATTTT. Translation: CASTPELAGVADTQYF.

In its sample, this clonotype was seen a few times. The V call is TRBV5-1, the J call TRBJ1-6; 7 nucleotides match TRBD1. The CDR3 consists of 15 residues. The ends lost 6 bases at V and 7 bases at J; junction bases unmatched: 10. Germline-derived CDR1 and CDR2 are SGHRS and YFSETQ. The CDR3 region has the DNA TGCGCCAGCACGGGTACAGGGGCTGCGAATTCACCCCTCCACTTT. Amino acid sequence: CASTGTGAANSPLHF.

The chain recombines TRBV7-9 with TRBJ2-2; no definite D call. V was pared by 0 bases and J by 0 bases, with 8 bases between. The CDR3 is made up of 16 amino acids. Germline loops: CDR1 SEHNR, CDR2 FQNEAQ (reference sequence). The CDR3 sequence is CASSLANVANTGELFF. In DNA form, the CDR3 reads TGTGCCAGCAGCTTAGCGAACGTAGCGAACACCGGGGAGCTGTTTTTT.

The chain recombines TRBV29-1 with TRBJ1-1, with D maybe TRBD1 (5 bases). V was trimmed by 2 bases and J by 6 bases, leaving 13 bases between them. The V gene's germline CDR1 is SQVTM and CDR2 ANQGSEA. The length of the CDR3 is 13 residues. CDR3 sequence reads: CSVELPKGPEAFF. The CDR3 coding sequence is TGCAGCGTTGAACTGCCGAAGGGACCTGAAGCTTTCTTT.

The chain joins TRBV11-2 to TRBJ1-5, with D tentatively TRBD1 (5 bases). V lost 0 bases to trimming and J lost 8 bases, with 14 bases between them. The CDR3 has 15 amino acids. Germline values: CDR1 SGHAT, CDR2 FQNNGV. The CDR3 nucleotides are TGTGCCAGCAGCTTAGAGGGACGGGGTTGGGAGCCCCAGCATTTT. Residues: CASSLEGRGWEPQHF.